These 24 T cell receptor beta chains were all obtained from the same sample, sequenced in a study of monozygotic twins with inflammatory bowel disease. TCRdb reprocessed the 5' RACE reads and keeps a single row for each CDR3 protein, giving no DNA. This sample contains just over 300,000 distinct CDR3 sequences. The sequenced sample was blood. These receptors were taken from a human donor with ulcerative colitis or Crohn's disease, or a healthy co-twin of an affected twin (not recorded which).

The chain has TRBV7-2 and TRBJ2-1; checking the TCRdb D call of TRBD1 is not possible without DNA. This CDR3 has 14 residues. Germline V gene sequence: CDR1 SGHTA, CDR2 FQGNSA. This chain's CDR3 is CASSLVAGMNEQFF.

V usage is TRBV20-1 and J usage is TRBJ2-4; the TRBD1 assignment by TCRdb is unverifiable without DNA. This CDR3 is 13 amino acids long. Looked up from germline, CDR1 is DFQATT and CDR2 is SNEGSKA (reference sequence). This chain's CDR3 is CSAWGQGGNIQYF.

This chain joins TRBV11-3 and TRBJ2-7; checking the TCRdb D call of TRBD1 is not possible without DNA. CDR1 is SGHNT, CDR2 YENEEA, per germline. This CDR3 contains 14 residues. The CDR3: CASSDDRGYGEQYF.

The V gene is TRBV13, the J gene TRBJ2-7; no DNA is available, so the TRBD1 call from TCRdb remains unchecked. Germline loops: CDR1 PRHDT, CDR2 FYEKMQ (reference sequence). The CDR3 is 14 amino acids. The CDR3 here is CASSPGTGKGEQYF.

This chain joins TRBV19 and TRBJ1-1; TCRdb proposes TRBD1, but this gene call is untestable without DNA. This CDR3 has 16 amino acids. The germline gives CDR1 LNHDA, CDR2 SQIVND (reference sequence). This CDR3 reads CASSIGTAKMNTEAFF.

The genes are TRBV6-2 or TRBV6-3 and TRBJ1-5. The length of the CDR3 is 15 residues. Per the germline V gene, CDR1 is MNHEY and CDR2 is SVGEGT. CDR3 residues: CASSLQSLGNQPQHF.

The rearrangement uses TRBV7-8 and TRBJ2-1. Germline CDR1 and CDR2: SGHVS and FQNEAQ. The CDR3 is 12 amino acids. This chain's CDR3 is CASSLVRGEQFF.

This chain joins TRBV12-3 or TRBV12-4 and TRBJ2-2; with no DNA, the TCRdb D assignment of TRBD1 cannot be verified. This CDR3 region has 16 residues. CDR3 region: CASSLVGQGGTGELFF.

This sequence joins TRBV20-1 and TRBJ1-4. The CDR3 is 11 amino acids. CDR1 DFQATT and CDR2 SNEGSKA come from the germline V gene (reference sequence). The CDR3 is CSPQTNEKLFF.

V gene TRBV7-2 combines with J gene TRBJ1-3. Germline CDR1 SGHTA, CDR2 FQGNSA. CDR3 length: 12 residues. This CDR3 is CASTFGGNTIYF.

This rearrangement joins TRBV20-1 to TRBJ2-3. This CDR3 contains 14 residues. Germline V gene lookup returns CDR1 DFQATT and CDR2 SNEGSKA (reference sequence). CDR3 sequence reads: CSANYYSRTDTQYF.

This chain uses TRBV6-6 with TRBJ2-6; TCRdb returns TRBD1, unconfirmable since there is no DNA. Looked up from germline, CDR1 is MNHNY and CDR2 is SVGAGI (reference sequence). The length of the CDR3 is 14 residues. This chain's CDR3 is CASVGDPGANVLTF.

The J gene is TRBJ2-7, the V gene TRBV5-1; TCRdb gives TRBD2 as the D gene, but with no DNA this cannot be confirmed. The CDR3 covers 15 residues. Germline-derived CDR1 and CDR2 are SGHRS and YFSETQ. CDR3: CASSWGAGVVYEQYF. The full variable domain, rest sourced from reference TRBV5-1 and TRBJ2-7, is KAGVTQTPRYLIKTRGQQVTLSCSPISGHRSVSWYQQTPGQGLQFLFEYFSETQRNKGNFPGRFSGRQFSNSRSEMNVSTLELGDSALYLCASSWGAGVVYEQYFGPGTRLTVT.

The CDR3 loop is CASSPSIAGQGIPSNQPQHF. The rearrangement joins TRBV18 to TRBJ1-5; the TRBD1 assignment by TCRdb is unverifiable without DNA. CDR3 length: 20 residues. CDR1 and CDR2 (germline): KGHSH, LQKENI.

The chain has TRBV11-2 and TRBJ2-5; TCRdb's D call, TRBD1, is unchecked because there is no DNA. This CDR3 region has 16 residues. The germline gives CDR1 SGHAT, CDR2 FQNNGV. The CDR3 spells CASSPAGGGYQETQYF.

This chain uses TRBV20-1 with TRBJ2-7. CDR3 size: 11 residues. The germline CDR1 and CDR2 sequences are DFQATT and SNEGSKA (reference sequence). The CDR3 spells CSASSGYEQYF.

V is TRBV12-3 or TRBV12-4 and J is TRBJ2-7. The CDR3 covers 11 residues. CDR3 amino acids: CASSKLYEQYF.

The rearrangement links TRBV3-1 to TRBJ2-1; absent DNA, TCRdb's TRBD2 call cannot be checked. Germline lookup yields CDR1 LGHDT and CDR2 YNNKEL (reference sequence). The CDR3 length is 20 residues. CDR3 sequence: CASSQVSRLAEGDSYNEQFF.

The rearrangement links TRBV5-1 to TRBJ2-7; no DNA is available, so the TRBD1 call from TCRdb remains unchecked. This CDR3 comprises 17 residues. CDR1 SGHRS and CDR2 YFSETQ come from the germline V gene. The CDR3 sequence: CASSFVPSGTGTYEQYF.

This rearrangement joins TRBV7-2 to TRBJ2-1; without DNA, the TCRdb call of TRBD1 cannot be checked. This CDR3 has 15 residues. CDR1 and CDR2 from the germline V gene are SGHTA and FQGNSA. CDR3: CASSLGGQGYNEQFF.

The V call is TRBV20-1, the J call TRBJ2-7; the D gene TCRdb calls, TRBD1, cannot be checked with no DNA. The germline V gene encodes CDR1 DFQATT and CDR2 SNEGSKA (reference sequence). This CDR3 is built from 13 residues. CDR3 amino acids: CSASRGGVYEQYF.

The rearrangement links TRBV5-1 to TRBJ2-1; checking the TCRdb D call of TRBD1 is not possible without DNA. The CDR3 loop spans 14 amino acids. From germline, CDR1 is SGHRS and CDR2 YFSETQ. The CDR3 sequence: CASKETGSHNEQFF.

The chain employs TRBV10-3 and TRBJ1-5; TCRdb reports TRBD1, a call that lacks DNA to check it against. Germline values: CDR1 ENHRY, CDR2 SYGVKD. There are 13 residues in the CDR3. Here the CDR3 reads CAIRPGQDQPQHF.

The chain couples TRBV7-9 to TRBJ1-1; TCRdb selects TRBD1, and the lack of DNA leaves this call unchecked. The CDR3 extends over 14 amino acids. Germline assignment: CDR1 SEHNR and CDR2 FQNEAQ (reference sequence). The CDR3: CASSWQGHNTEAFF.